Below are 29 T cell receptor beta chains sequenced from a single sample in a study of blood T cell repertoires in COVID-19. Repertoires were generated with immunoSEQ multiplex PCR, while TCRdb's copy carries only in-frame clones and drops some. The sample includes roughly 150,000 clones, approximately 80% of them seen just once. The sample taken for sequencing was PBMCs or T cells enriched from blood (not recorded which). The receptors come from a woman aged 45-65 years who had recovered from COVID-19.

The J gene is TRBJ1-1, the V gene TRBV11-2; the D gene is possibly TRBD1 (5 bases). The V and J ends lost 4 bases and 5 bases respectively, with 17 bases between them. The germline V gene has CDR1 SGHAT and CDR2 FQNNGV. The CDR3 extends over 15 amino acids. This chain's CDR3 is CASSSGRGSTTEAFF. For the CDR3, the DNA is TGTGCCAGCAGCTCCGGGCGGGGGTCCACGACTGAAGCTTTCTTT.

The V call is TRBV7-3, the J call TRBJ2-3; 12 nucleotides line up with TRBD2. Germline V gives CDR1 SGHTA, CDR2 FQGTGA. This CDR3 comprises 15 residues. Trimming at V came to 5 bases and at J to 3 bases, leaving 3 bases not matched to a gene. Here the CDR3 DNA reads TGTGCCAGCAGCCAGGGGACTAGCGGGACAGATACGCAGTATTTT. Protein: CASSQGTSGTDTQYF. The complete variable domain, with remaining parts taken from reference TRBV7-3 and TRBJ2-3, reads GAGVSQTPSNKVTEKGKYVELRCDPISGHTALYWYRQSLGQGPEFLIYFQGTGAADDSGLPNDRFFAVRPEGSVSTLKIQRTERGDSAVYLCASSQGTSGTDTQYFGPGTRLTVL.

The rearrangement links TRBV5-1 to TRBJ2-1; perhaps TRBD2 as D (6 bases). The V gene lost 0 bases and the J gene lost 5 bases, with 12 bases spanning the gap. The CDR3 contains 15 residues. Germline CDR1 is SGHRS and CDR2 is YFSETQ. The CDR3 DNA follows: TGCGCCAGCAGCTTGGGGGACTTCGTCAACAATGAGCAGTTCTTC. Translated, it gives CASSLGDFVNNEQFF. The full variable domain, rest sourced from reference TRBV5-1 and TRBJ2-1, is KAGVTQTPRYLIKTRGQQVTLSCSPISGHRSVSWYQQTPGQGLQFLFEYFSETQRNKGNFPGRFSGRQFSNSRSEMNVSTLELGDSALYLCASSLGDFVNNEQFFGPGTRLTVL.

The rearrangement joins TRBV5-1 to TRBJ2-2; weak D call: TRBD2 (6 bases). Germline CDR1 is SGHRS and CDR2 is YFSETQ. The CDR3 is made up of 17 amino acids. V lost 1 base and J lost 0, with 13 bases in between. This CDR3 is CASSLLAGGANTGELFF. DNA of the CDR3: TGCGCCAGCAGCTTGCTCGCTGGCGGGGCGAACACCGGGGAGCTGTTTTTT. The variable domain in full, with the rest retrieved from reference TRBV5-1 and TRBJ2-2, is KAGVTQTPRYLIKTRGQQVTLSCSPISGHRSVSWYQQTPGQGLQFLFEYFSETQRNKGNFPGRFSGRQFSNSRSEMNVSTLELGDSALYLCASSLLAGGANTGELFFGEGSRLTVL.

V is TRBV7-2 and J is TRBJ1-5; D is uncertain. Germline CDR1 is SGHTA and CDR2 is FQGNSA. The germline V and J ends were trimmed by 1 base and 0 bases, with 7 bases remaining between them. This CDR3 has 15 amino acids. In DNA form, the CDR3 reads TGTGCCAGCAGCTTAGGGCAGGCTAGCAATCAGCCCCAGCATTTT. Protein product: CASSLGQASNQPQHF.

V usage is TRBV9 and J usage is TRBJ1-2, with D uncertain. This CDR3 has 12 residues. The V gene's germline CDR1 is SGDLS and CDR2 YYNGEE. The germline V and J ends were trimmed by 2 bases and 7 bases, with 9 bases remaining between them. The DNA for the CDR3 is TGTGCCAGCAGCGTTCCAGGAGGTGGCTACACCTTC. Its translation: CASSVPGGGYTF. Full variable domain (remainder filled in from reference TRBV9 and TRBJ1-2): DSGVTQTPKHLITATGQRVTLRCSPRSGDLSVYWYQQSLDQGLQFLIQYYNGEERAKGNILERFSAQQFPDLHSELNLSSLELGDSALYFCASSVPGGGYTFGSGTRLTVV.

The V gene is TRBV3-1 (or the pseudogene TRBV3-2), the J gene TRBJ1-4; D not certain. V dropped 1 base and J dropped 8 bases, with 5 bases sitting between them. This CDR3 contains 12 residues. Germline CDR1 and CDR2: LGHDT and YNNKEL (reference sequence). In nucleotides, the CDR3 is TGTGCCAGCAGCCAAGTCGGGGAAAAACTGTTTTTT. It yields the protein CASSQVGEKLFF.

The CDR3 coding sequence is TGTGCCAGCTCCAGCTCCTATAATTCACCCCTCCACTTT. Translation gives CASSSSYNSPLHF. This rearrangement joins TRBV14 to TRBJ1-6; no definite D call. Trimming removed 8 bases at V and 0 bases at J, with 5 bases between. Germline V lookup: CDR1 SGHDN, CDR2 FVKESK. This CDR3 has 13 amino acids. Drawing the rest from reference TRBV14 and TRBJ1-6, the complete variable domain is EAGVTQFPSHSVIEKGQTVTLRCDPISGHDNLYWYRRVMGKEIKFLLHFVKESKQDESGMPNNRFLAERTGGTYSTLKVQPAELEDSGVYFCASSSSYNSPLHFGNGTRLTVT.

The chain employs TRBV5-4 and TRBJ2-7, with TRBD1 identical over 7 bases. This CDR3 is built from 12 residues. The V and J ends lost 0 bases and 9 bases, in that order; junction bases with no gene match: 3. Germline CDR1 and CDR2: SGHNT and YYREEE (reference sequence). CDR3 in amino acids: CASSLGNRGQYF. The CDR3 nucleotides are TGTGCCAGCAGCTTGGGGAACAGGGGGCAGTACTTC.

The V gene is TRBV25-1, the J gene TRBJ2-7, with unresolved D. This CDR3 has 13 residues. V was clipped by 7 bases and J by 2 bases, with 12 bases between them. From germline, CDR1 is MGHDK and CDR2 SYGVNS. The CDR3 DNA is TGTGCCAGCATGTCCCCTGAGGCCTACGAGCAGTACTTC. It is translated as CASMSPEAYEQYF.

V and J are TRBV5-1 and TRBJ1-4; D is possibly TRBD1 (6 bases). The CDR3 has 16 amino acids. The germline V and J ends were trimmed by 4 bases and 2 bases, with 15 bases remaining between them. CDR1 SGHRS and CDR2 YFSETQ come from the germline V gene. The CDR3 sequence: CASSPQGPSTNEKLFF. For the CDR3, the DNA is TGCGCCAGCAGCCCACAGGGACCCTCTACTAATGAAAAACTGTTTTTT. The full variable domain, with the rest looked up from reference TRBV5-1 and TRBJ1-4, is KAGVTQTPRYLIKTRGQQVTLSCSPISGHRSVSWYQQTPGQGLQFLFEYFSETQRNKGNFPGRFSGRQFSNSRSEMNVSTLELGDSALYLCASSPQGPSTNEKLFFGSGTQLSVL.

DNA of the CDR3: TGTGCCACCATACACGAAAAACTGTTTTTT. Its translation: CATIHEKLFF. This rearrangement joins TRBV24-1 to TRBJ1-4; D is uncertain. Germline CDR1 reads KGHDR; CDR2 reads SFDVKD. V shed 8 bases and J shed 8 bases, with 5 bases lying between them. The CDR3 has 10 residues.

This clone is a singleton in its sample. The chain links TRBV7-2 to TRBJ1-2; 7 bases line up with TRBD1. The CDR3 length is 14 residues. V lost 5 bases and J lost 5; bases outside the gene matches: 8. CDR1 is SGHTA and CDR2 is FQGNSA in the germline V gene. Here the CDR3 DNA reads TGTGCCAGCAGCCCGAGACAGGGCTGGTATGGCTACACCTTC. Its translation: CASSPRQGWYGYTF.

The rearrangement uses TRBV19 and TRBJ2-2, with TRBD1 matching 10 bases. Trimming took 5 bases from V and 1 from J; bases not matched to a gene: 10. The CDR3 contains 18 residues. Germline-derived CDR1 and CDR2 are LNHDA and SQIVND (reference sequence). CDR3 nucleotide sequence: TGTGCCAGTAGTGACACCGGGACAGGGGCCTTGAACACCGGGGAGCTGTTTTTT. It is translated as CASSDTGTGALNTGELFF.

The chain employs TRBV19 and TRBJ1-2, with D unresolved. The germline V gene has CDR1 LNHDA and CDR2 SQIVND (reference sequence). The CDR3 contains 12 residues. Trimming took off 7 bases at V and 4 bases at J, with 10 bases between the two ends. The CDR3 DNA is TGTGCCAGTACCGGGTCCATCTATGGCTACACCTTC. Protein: CASTGSIYGYTF.

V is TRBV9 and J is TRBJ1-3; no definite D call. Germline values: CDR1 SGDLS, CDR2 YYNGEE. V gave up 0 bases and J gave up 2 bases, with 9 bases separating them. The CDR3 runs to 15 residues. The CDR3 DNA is TGTGCCAGCAGCGTAGCGAGTGGTCCTGGAAACACCATATATTTT. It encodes CASSVASGPGNTIYF.

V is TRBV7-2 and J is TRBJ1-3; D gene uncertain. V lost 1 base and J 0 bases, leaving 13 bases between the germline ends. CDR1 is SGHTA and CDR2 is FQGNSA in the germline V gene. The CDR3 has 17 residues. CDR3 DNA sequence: TGTGCCAGCAGCTTAGAACACGGCCGGAGCTCTGGAAACACCATATATTTT. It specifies CASSLEHGRSSGNTIYF.

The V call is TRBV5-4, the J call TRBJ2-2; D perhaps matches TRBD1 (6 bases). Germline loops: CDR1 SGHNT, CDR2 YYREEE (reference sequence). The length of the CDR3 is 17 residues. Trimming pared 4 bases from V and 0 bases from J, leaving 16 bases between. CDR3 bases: TGTGCCAGCAGCGTGGGGAGCAGGGGTGCGAACACCGGGGAGCTGTTTTTT. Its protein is CASSVGSRGANTGELFF.

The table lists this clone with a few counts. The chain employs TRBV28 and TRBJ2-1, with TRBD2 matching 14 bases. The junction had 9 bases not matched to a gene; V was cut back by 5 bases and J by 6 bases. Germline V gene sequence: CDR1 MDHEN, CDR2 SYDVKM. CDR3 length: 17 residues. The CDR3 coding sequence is TGTGCCAGCAGTCCATCCACCGGGACTAGCGGGGGCAATGAGCAGTTCTTC. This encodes CASSPSTGTSGGNEQFF. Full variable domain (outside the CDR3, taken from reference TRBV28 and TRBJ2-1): DVKVTQSSRYLVKRTGEKVFLECVQDMDHENMFWYRQDPGLGLRLIYFSYDVKMKEKGDIPEGYSVSREKKERFSLILESASTNQTSMYLCASSPSTGTSGGNEQFFGPGTRLTVL.

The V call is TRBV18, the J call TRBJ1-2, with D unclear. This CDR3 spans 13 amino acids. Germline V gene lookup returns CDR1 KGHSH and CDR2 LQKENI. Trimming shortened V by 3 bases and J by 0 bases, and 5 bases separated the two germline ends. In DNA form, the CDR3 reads TGTGCCAGCTCACCGCGGACTAACTATGGCTACACCTTC. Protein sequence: CASSPRTNYGYTF. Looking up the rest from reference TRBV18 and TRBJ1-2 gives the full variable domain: NAGVMQNPRHLVRRRGQEARLRCSPMKGHSHVYWYRQLPEEGLKFMVYLQKENIIDESGMPKERFSAEFPKEGPSILRIQQVVRGDSAAYFCASSPRTNYGYTFGSGTRLTVV.

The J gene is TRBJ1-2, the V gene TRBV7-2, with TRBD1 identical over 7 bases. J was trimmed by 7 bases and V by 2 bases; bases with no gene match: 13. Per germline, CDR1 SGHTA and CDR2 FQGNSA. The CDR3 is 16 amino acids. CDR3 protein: CASSLSVGTATIGYTF. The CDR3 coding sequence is TGTGCCAGCAGCTTAAGCGTGGGGACAGCGACAATTGGCTACACCTTC. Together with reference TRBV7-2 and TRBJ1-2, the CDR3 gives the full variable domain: GAGVSQSPSNKVTEKGKDVELRCDPISGHTALYWYRQSLGQGLEFLIYFQGNSAPDKSGLPSDRFSAERTGGSVSTLTIQRTQQEDSAVYLCASSLSVGTATIGYTFGSGTRLTVV.

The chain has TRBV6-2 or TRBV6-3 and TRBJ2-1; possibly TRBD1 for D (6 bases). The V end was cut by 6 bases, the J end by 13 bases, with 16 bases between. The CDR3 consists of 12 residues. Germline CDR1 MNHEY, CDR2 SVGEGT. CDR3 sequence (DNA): TGTGCCAGCAGCAAACTCGAACAGGGCCAGTTCTTC. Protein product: CASSKLEQGQFF.

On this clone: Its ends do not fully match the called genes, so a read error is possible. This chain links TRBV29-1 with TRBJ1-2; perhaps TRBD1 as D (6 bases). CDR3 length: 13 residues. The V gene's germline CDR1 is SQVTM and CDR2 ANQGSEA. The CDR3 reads CSAEASGVGGYTF. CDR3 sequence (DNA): TGCAGCGCTGAAGCCTCAGGGGTGGGGGGCTACACCTTC.

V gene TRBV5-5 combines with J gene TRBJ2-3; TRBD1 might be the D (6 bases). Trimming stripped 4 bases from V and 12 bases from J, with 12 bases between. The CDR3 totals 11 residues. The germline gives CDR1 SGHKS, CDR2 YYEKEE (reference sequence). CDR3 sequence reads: CASSVDSFQYF. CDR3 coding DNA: TGTGCCAGCAGCGTGGACAGTTTCCAGTATTTT.

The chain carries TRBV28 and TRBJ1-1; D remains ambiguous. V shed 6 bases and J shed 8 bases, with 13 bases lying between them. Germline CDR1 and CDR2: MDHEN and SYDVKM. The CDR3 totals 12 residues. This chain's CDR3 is CASRLQAAEAFF. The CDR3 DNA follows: TGTGCCAGCAGGCTCCAAGCTGCAGAAGCTTTCTTT.

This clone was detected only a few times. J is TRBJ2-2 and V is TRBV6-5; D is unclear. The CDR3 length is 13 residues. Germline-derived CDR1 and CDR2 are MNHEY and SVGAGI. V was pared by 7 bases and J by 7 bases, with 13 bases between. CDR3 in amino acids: CASTYTSDGELFF. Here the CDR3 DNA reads TGTGCCAGCACATATACTTCTGACGGGGAGCTGTTTTTT.

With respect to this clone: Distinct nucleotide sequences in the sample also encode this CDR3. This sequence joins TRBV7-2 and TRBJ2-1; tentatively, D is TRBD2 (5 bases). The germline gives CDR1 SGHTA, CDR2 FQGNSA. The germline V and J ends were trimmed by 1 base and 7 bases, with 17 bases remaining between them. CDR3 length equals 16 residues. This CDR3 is CASSLGVRSTGNEQFF. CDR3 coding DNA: TGTGCCAGCAGCTTAGGAGTTCGTAGCACGGGGAATGAGCAGTTCTTC.

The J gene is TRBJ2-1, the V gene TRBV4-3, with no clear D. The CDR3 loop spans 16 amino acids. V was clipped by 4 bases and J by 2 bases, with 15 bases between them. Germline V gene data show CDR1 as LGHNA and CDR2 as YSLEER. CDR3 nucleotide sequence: TGCGCCAGCAGCCGGAGCCGGGTCCCACCCTACAATGAGCAGTTCTTC. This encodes CASSRSRVPPYNEQFF.

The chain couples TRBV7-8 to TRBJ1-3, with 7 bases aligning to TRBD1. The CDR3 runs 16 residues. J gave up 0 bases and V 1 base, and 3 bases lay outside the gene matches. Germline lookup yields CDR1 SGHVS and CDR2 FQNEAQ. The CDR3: CASSLVPGGSGNTIYF. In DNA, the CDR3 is TGTGCCAGCAGCTTAGTCCCAGGGGGCTCTGGAAACACCATATATTTT.